The T cell receptor (beta chain) under discussion was sequenced for a study of cytomegalovirus exposure and HLA in healthy donors. Study-wide findings and caveats: Confirmation in vitro established that a few CMV-associated chains were specific for CMV antigens. TCR beta chains associated with HLA were, in a later analysis, more clonally expanded than equally common others.

PCR amplification relied on 60 Vbeta primers (plus 13 Jbeta primers). Generated by immunoSEQ multiplex PCR, the TCRdb table keeps only in-frame clones and is missing some. The repertoire holds about 160,000 clones, with 75% as singletons. As regards this clone: Its antigen is not known.

All donors participated as healthy donors of bone marrow. The source of this sequence is a woman aged 45-59 years in good health and CMV-seropositive. Sequenced material: PBMCs.

The CDR3 sequence: CASSQTGGGMDGYTF. CDR3 coding DNA: TGTGCCAGCAGCCAGACAGGGGGAGGGATGGATGGCTACACCTTC. The genes are TRBV16 and TRBJ1-2; 9 positions match TRBD1. CDR1 is KGHSY and CDR2 is FQNENV in the germline V gene. The V segment lost 3 bases and the J segment 6 bases; nucleotides outside the gene matches: 8. This CDR3 is 15 amino acids long.